The text below deals with one T cell receptor (beta chain). The antigen is undetermined. Unexposed donor CD4+ T cells date from about 2011-2019, before the COVID-19 pandemic. After roughly ten days of culture, CD4+ T cells were isolated. Cells permitting, SARS-CoV-2 S/N and four cold-coronavirus spikes were tested on unexposed-donor CD4+ T cells. A few million PBMCs per well were cultured with 10 IU/ml IL-2. This sample was taken from a study of CD4 T cells in relation to SARS-CoV-2 and coronaviruses. V gave up 2 bases and J gave up 7 bases, with 11 bases separating them. Germline values: CDR1 KGHSH, CDR2 LQKENI. The CDR3 loop spans 13 amino acids. TCRdb's table, derived via immunoSEQ multiplex PCR, lists solely in-frame clones and lacks some. The sample has approximately 20,000 clones, approximately 81% seen once.

The sample was CD4+ T cells from PBMCs, cultured in vitro. The TCR comes from a human donor in good health. The chain recombines TRBV18 with TRBJ1-1; a possible D gene is TRBD1 (6 bases). The CDR3 protein is CASSPARGREAFF. The CDR3 coding sequence is TGTGCCAGCTCACCAGCCAGGGGTCGTGAAGCTTTCTTT.